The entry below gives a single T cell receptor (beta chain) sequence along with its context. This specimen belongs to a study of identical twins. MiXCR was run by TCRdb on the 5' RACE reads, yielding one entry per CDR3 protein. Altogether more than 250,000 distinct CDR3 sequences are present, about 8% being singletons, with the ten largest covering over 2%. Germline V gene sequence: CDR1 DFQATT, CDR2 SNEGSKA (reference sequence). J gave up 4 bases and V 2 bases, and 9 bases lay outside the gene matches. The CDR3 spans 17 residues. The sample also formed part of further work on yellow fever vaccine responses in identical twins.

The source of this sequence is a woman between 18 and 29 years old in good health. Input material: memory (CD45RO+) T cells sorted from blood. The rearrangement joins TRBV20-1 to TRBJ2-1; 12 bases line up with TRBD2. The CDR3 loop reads CSARTTSGGYRYNEQFF. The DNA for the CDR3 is TGCAGTGCTAGAACCACTAGCGGGGGGTATCGATACAATGAGCAGTTCTTC.